This TCR beta chain was found in a study of sequential checkpoint blockade in melanoma. Assay used: immunoSEQ multiplex PCR; TCRdb lists only in-frame clones, some missing. The data hold about 38,000 clones, with approximately 90% observed a single time. The CDR3 loop spans 15 amino acids. Germline CDR1 is SGHVS and CDR2 is FNYEAQ. The V end lost 5 bases, the J end lost 10 bases, and 18 bases lay between the germline ends. Sample treatment: randomized to nivolumab then ipilimumab (arm A) or the reverse (arm B). DNA-damaging chemotherapy had not been given to any patient beforehand. Sorted cells were live CD3+CD8+, lacking CD19 and CD56, from PBMCs.

This sequence originates from a human donor with melanoma. Sequences were derived from CD8+ T cells sorted from blood (inferred from file names), sampled from a patient given nivolumab and ipilimumab in sequence. The rearrangement joins TRBV7-6 to TRBJ1-6; possible D gene TRBD1, 6 bases. The CDR3 DNA sequence: TGTGCCAGCAGCCCTAGTATGGGGGCTTGGTCACCCCTCCACTTT. This translates into CASSPSMGAWSPLHF.